The following is a TCR beta chain sequence with its context. These data come from a study of blood T cell repertoires in COVID-19. The CDR3 length is 14 residues. The germline V gene encodes CDR1 SGDLS and CDR2 YYNGEE. J gave up 7 bases and V 4 bases, and 9 bases lay outside the gene matches. Original methodology: Reference gene primer amplification gave nucleated cell count estimates. Clones were read by immunoSEQ multiplex PCR, and TCRdb kept only the in-frame ones, dropping some. V and J calls and clone size are copied from that table; D and trimming were computed from the DNA. Of 130,000 to 150,000 clones listed, about nine tenths are singletons.

The sequenced sample consisted of peripheral blood. This receptor was identified in a man aged 50-59 years with active or convalescent COVID-19. The chain has TRBV9 and TRBJ1-1; TRBD1 agrees at 8 bases. The CDR3 region has the DNA TGTGCCAGCAGCCCTCAGGGGGCTTTAGGTGAAGCTTTCTTT. Translation gives CASSPQGALGEAFF.